This T cell receptor beta chain was obtained from a study of beta chain features in type 1 diabetes. Notes on the study in general: The study found moderately but significantly shorter TCRB CDR3s in all four CD4+ subsets of Type 1 diabetes patients. Sequencing from cDNA could over-represent high-TCR-expressing cells.

Sequenced material consisted of expressed TCRB transcripts (all of the isolated RNA was reverse transcribed). The table came from immunoSEQ multiplex PCR; TCRdb's copy has only in-frame clones and leaves some out. The sample carries a few hundred thousand clones, roughly a fifth recorded once. This clone has just a few counts. Its antigen is undetermined. V shed 6 bases, J shed 7 bases, and the junction held 8 bases outside the gene matches. The CDR3 is made up of 13 amino acids. Germline values: CDR1 MNHNY, CDR2 SVGAGI (reference sequence). The rearrangement joins TRBV6-6 to TRBJ1-1; 7 bases agree with TRBD1. Source material: naive CD4+ T cells from blood. The clonotype was recovered from a young woman in good health. The CDR3 reads CASRTTGDNEAFF. For the CDR3, the DNA is TGTGCCAGCAGAACAACAGGGGATAATGAAGCTTTCTTT.